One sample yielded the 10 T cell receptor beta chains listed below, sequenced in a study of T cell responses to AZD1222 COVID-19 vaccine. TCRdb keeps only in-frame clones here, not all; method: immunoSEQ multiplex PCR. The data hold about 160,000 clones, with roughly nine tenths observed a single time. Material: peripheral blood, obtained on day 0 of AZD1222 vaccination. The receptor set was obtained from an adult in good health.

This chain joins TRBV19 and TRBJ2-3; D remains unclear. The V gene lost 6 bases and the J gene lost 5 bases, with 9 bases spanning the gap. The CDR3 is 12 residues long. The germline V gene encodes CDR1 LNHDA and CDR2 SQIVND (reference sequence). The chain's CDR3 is CASRGPKDTQYF. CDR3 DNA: TGTGCCAGTAGAGGCCCTAAAGATACGCAGTATTTT.

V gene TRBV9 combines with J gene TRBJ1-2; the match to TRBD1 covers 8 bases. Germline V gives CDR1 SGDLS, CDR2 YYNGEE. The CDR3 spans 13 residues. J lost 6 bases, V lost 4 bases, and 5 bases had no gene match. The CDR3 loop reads CASSNGQGDGYTF. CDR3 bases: TGTGCCAGCAGCAACGGACAGGGCGATGGCTACACCTTC. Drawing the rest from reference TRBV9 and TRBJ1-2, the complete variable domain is DSGVTQTPKHLITATGQRVTLRCSPRSGDLSVYWYQQSLDQGLQFLIQYYNGEERAKGNILERFSAQQFPDLHSELNLSSLELGDSALYFCASSNGQGDGYTFGSGTRLTVV.

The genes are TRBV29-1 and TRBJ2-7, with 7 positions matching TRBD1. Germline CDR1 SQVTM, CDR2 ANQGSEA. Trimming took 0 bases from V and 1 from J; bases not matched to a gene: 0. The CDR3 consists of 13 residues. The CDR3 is CSVEDRGSYEQYF. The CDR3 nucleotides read TGCAGCGTTGAAGACAGGGGGTCCTACGAGCAGTACTTC.

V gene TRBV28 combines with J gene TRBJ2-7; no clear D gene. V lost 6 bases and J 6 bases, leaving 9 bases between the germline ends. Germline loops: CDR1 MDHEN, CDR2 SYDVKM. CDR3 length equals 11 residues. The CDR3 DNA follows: TGTGCCAGCAGCCGGGTACTCGAGCAGTACTTC. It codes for CASSRVLEQYF.

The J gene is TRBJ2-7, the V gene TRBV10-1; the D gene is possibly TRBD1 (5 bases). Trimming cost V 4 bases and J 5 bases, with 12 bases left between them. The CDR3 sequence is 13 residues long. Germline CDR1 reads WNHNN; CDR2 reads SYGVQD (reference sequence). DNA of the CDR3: TGCGCCAGCAGTGGGGCAGGGCTCCACGAGCAGTACTTC. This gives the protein CASSGAGLHEQYF.

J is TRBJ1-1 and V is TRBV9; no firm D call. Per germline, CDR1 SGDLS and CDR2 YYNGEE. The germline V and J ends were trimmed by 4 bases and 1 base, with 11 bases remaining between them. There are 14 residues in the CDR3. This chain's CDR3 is CASSYGSTNTEAFF. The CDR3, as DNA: TGTGCCAGCAGCTATGGGAGTACGAACACTGAAGCTTTCTTT.

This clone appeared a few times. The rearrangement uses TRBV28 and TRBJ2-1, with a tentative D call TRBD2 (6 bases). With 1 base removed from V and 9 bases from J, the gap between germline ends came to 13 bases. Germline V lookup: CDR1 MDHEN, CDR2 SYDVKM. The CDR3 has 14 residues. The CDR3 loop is CASSLFDMRGEQFF. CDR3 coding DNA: TGTGCCAGCAGTTTATTCGACATGCGGGGTGAGCAGTTCTTC. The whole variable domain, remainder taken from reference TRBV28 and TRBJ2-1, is DVKVTQSSRYLVKRTGEKVFLECVQDMDHENMFWYRQDPGLGLRLIYFSYDVKMKEKGDIPEGYSVSREKKERFSLILESASTNQTSMYLCASSLFDMRGEQFFGPGTRLTVL.

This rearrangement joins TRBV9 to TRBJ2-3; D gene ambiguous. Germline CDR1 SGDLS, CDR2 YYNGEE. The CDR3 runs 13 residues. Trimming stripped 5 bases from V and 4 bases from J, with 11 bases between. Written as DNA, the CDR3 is TGTGCCAGCAGTGCGACTCCCTCAGATACGCAGTATTTT. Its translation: CASSATPSDTQYF. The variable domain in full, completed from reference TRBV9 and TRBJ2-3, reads DSGVTQTPKHLITATGQRVTLRCSPRSGDLSVYWYQQSLDQGLQFLIQYYNGEERAKGNILERFSAQQFPDLHSELNLSSLELGDSALYFCASSATPSDTQYFGPGTRLTVL.

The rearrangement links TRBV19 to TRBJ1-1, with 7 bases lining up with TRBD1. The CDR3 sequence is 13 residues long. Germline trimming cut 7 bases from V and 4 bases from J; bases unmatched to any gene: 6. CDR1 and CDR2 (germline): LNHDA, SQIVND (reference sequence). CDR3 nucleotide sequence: TGTGCCAGTATTGACAGGGTAGGCACTGAAGCTTTCTTT. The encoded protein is CASIDRVGTEAFF.

The CDR3 loop reads CAISKDRQGSADTQYF. For the CDR3, the DNA is TGTGCCATCAGTAAGGACAGACAGGGATCAGCAGATACGCAGTATTTT. This chain links TRBV10-3 with TRBJ2-3; 7 bases are a match to TRBD1. The CDR3 has 16 amino acids. Germline V lookup: CDR1 ENHRY, CDR2 SYGVKD. The junction had 12 bases not matched to a gene; V was cut back by 5 bases and J by 4 bases.